This T cell receptor (beta chain) derives from a study of blood T cell repertoires in COVID-19. The wider study: Acute and convalescent COVID-19 specimens originated in the United States, Italy and Spain.

Original data processing: Using reference gene primer amplification, nucleated cell counts were estimated. The repertoire was sequenced with immunoSEQ multiplex PCR; TCRdb's copy has only in-frame clones and lacks some. The D gene and trimming were derived from the DNA, and the V and J assignments and clone size from that table. Here the sample spans 200,000 to 250,000 clones, roughly 85% being singletons. The sequenced material came from peripheral blood. This clonotype originated in a man aged 50 to 59 with COVID-19, enrolled during active disease.

CDR3 sequence reads: CAWSGTPGQSFYEQYF. The CDR3 coding sequence is TGTGCCTGGAGCGGCACTCCGGGACAGAGTTTCTACGAGCAGTACTTC. This chain connects TRBV30 to TRBJ2-7; 7 bases map to TRBD1. V trimming: 3 bases; J trimming: 3 bases; junction bases outside the gene matches: 14. The V gene's germline CDR1 is GTSNPN and CDR2 SVGIG (reference sequence). This CDR3 has 16 amino acids.